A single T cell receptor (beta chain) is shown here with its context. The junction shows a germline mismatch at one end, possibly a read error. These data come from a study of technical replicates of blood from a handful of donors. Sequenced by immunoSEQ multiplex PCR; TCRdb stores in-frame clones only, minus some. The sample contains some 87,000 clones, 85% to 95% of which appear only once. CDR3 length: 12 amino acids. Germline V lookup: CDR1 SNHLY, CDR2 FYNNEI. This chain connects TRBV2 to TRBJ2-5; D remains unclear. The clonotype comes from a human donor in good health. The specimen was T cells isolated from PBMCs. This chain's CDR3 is CASIEQKETQYF. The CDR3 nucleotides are TGTGCCAGCATTGAACAGAAAGAGACCCAGTACTTC.